Presented here are 14 T cell receptor beta chains from one specimen sequenced in a study of blood T cells in healthy people across ages. The authors ran a second PCR of about 6 to 11 cycles using a sample-barcoded 5' primer and a J-beta primer mix. Using its own MiXCR run on the 5' RACE reads, TCRdb lists one record per CDR3 protein. The sample has 890,000 or so distinct CDR3 sequences; 55% to 65% are singletons. Sequenced: blood. These receptors were taken from a man younger than 40 in good health.

The CDR3 DNA reads TGCGCCAGCAGCCAGGGCCCGCAGAGCCACAATGAGCAGTTCTTC. Residues: CASSQGPQSHNEQFF. V gene TRBV5-1 combines with J gene TRBJ2-1, with a weak D call TRBD1 (5 bases). Deletions cut 4 bases from V and 5 bases from J, with 16 bases between. The germline V gene encodes CDR1 SGHRS and CDR2 YFSETQ. The CDR3 extends over 15 amino acids.

The chain recombines TRBV5-1 with TRBJ2-3, with D tentatively TRBD2 (6 bases). The CDR3 has 14 amino acids. The germline V gene encodes CDR1 SGHRS and CDR2 YFSETQ. The V end lost 3 bases, the J end lost 3 bases, and 11 bases lay between the germline ends. The CDR3 region has the DNA TGCGCCAGCAGCTGGGACTTTATTACAGATACGCAGTATTTT. This gives the protein CASSWDFITDTQYF.

Comment on this clonotype: The junction differs from germline at one of its ends, possibly a read error. As DNA, the CDR3 is TGTGCCAGCAGTGAACTCGGAACTAGGAGCACAGATACGCGGTATTTT. Translating it yields CASSELGTRSTDTRYF. This rearrangement joins TRBV2 to TRBJ2-3; perhaps TRBD2 as D (5 bases). Germline V gene lookup returns CDR1 SNHLY and CDR2 FYNNEI. The CDR3 totals 16 residues.

This clonotype has just a few counts. V is TRBV10-3 and J is TRBJ2-7; a possible D gene is TRBD1 (6 bases). V was cut by 0 bases and J by 2 bases, with 8 bases left in between. CDR1 and CDR2 (germline): ENHRY, SYGVKD. This CDR3 has 14 amino acids. CDR3 protein: CAISESGGPYEQYF. The CDR3, as DNA: TGTGCCATCAGTGAGTCAGGGGGACCCTACGAGCAGTACTTC.

The rearrangement joins TRBV6-2 or TRBV6-3 to TRBJ2-3, with 7 bases lining up with TRBD2. Germline lookup yields CDR1 MNHEY and CDR2 SVGEGT. The junction had 9 bases not matched to a gene; V was cut back by 7 bases and J by 5 bases. This CDR3 contains 14 residues. The CDR3 spells CASNGRAGQDTQYF. The CDR3 region has the DNA TGTGCCAGCAATGGACGAGCGGGGCAAGATACGCAGTATTTT.

The chain employs TRBV28 and TRBJ2-1; TRBD1 is a possible D gene (6 bases). CDR3 length equals 16 residues. CDR1 MDHEN and CDR2 SYDVKM come from the germline V gene. V shed 3 bases and J shed 4 bases, with 16 bases lying between them. The CDR3 nucleotides read TGTGCCAGCAGTTTCGATGGGGGACATCAGTACAATGAGCAGTTCTTC. As protein: CASSFDGGHQYNEQFF. The variable domain in full, completed from reference TRBV28 and TRBJ2-1, reads DVKVTQSSRYLVKRTGEKVFLECVQDMDHENMFWYRQDPGLGLRLIYFSYDVKMKEKGDIPEGYSVSREKKERFSLILESASTNQTSMYLCASSFDGGHQYNEQFFGPGTRLTVL.

The chain combines TRBV7-2 with TRBJ2-3, with a tentative D call TRBD2 (6 bases). Trimming removed 5 bases at V and 6 bases at J, with 15 bases between. Germline CDR1 is SGHTA and CDR2 is FQGNSA. CDR3 length: 14 residues. The CDR3 region is CASSAGGAGDTQYF. The DNA of the CDR3 is TGTGCCAGCAGCGCCGGCGGGGCGGGCGATACGCAGTATTTT.

This clonotype was recorded only once. The rearrangement joins TRBV5-5 to TRBJ2-7; TRBD1 might be the D (6 bases). TRBJ2-5 explains the end of the DNA better; the J call may be wrong. The CDR3 contains 14 residues. CDR1 and CDR2 (germline): SGHKS, YYEKEE (reference sequence). CDR3 in DNA: TGTGCCAGCAGCTTTCCAACAGGGTGGGAGACCCAGTACTTC. This sequence encodes CASSFPTGWETQYF.

As for this clonotype: Germline and junction disagree at one end, which may indicate a read error. The chain links TRBV18 to TRBJ2-3; tentatively, D is TRBD2 (5 bases). Germline V gives CDR1 KGHSH, CDR2 LQKENI. The CDR3 sequence is 13 residues long. CDR3 residues: CACSPDFEGTQYF. CDR3 sequence (DNA): TGTGCCTGCTCACCTGACTTTGAGGGTACGCAGTATTTT.

V is TRBV18 and J is TRBJ2-6; 8 bases are a match to TRBD1. The length of the CDR3 is 18 residues. Germline V gene data show CDR1 as KGHSH and CDR2 as LQKENI. V shed 2 bases and J 0 bases; nucleotides not matched to a gene: 6. This CDR3 is CASSPNAGGGSGANVLTF. CDR3 coding DNA: TGTGCCAGCTCACCAAACGCAGGGGGCGGCTCTGGGGCCAACGTCCTGACTTTC. Full variable domain (rest looked up from reference TRBV18 and TRBJ2-6): NAGVMQNPRHLVRRRGQEARLRCSPMKGHSHVYWYRQLPEEGLKFMVYLQKENIIDESGMPKERFSAEFPKEGPSILRIQQVVRGDSAAYFCASSPNAGGGSGANVLTFGAGSRLTVL.

The chain has TRBV6-5 and TRBJ2-7; D might be TRBD1 or TRBD2, each matching 5 bases. CDR3 length: 14 amino acids. The V and J ends lost 0 bases and 9 bases respectively, with 15 bases between them. The germline gives CDR1 MNHEY, CDR2 SVGAGI. This chain's CDR3 is CASSYSGTAHGQYF. The CDR3 DNA reads TGTGCCAGCAGTTACTCGGGGACGGCGCACGGGCAGTACTTC.

The CDR3 here is CASGYTGQSYEQYF. Written as DNA, the CDR3 is TGTGCCAGCGGCTATACGGGCCAATCATACGAGCAGTACTTC. V is TRBV7-2 and J is TRBJ2-7; D is unclear. The CDR3 length is 14 residues. CDR1 and CDR2 from the germline V gene are SGHTA and FQGNSA. V lost 8 bases, J lost 4 bases, and 18 bases lay in between.

With respect to this clonotype: It is unclear where the CDR3 begins or ends on the DNA, so no DNA is shown, and the CDR3 is as TCRdb lists it. This CDR3 reads CASSVAGGSSYNEQSF. This sequence joins TRBV28 and TRBJ2-1; TRBD1 is the table's D call and was not checked against the DNA. With termini counted, the CDR3 has 16 amino acids. Germline V gives CDR1 MDHEN, CDR2 SYDVKM.

This chain links TRBV7-6 with TRBJ2-1; D possibly corresponds to TRBD2 (6 bases). This CDR3 has 17 residues. Germline V CDR1 and CDR2: SGHVS, FNYEAQ. V was shortened by 4 bases and J by 0 bases, with 16 bases between the two germline ends. The DNA for the CDR3 is TGTGCCAGCAGCTCCGGCTTGGGGGGTTACTCCTACAATGAGCAGTTCTTC. Translated: CASSSGLGGYSYNEQFF.